The entry below gives a single T cell receptor beta chain sequence along with its context. Isolated RNA was reverse transcribed into cDNA used as the sequencing template. The method was immunoSEQ multiplex PCR; TCRdb's version includes in-frame clones alone and lacks a portion of them. The table shows around 200,000 clones, with 45% to 75% occurring only once. CDR1 is GTSNPN and CDR2 is SVGIG in the germline V gene (reference sequence). The germline V and J ends were trimmed by 4 bases and 5 bases, with 15 bases remaining between them. There are 13 residues in the CDR3. This specimen comes from a study of CD8+ T cells in alopecia areata. Treatment reported: oral pan-JAK inhibitor, 5-10 mg twice daily.

This chain joins TRBV30 and TRBJ2-7, with D perhaps TRBD2 (7 bases). The source was CD4+ T cells sorted from blood, collected at week 4, from a patient treated with tofacitinib. This clonotype originated in a human donor with alopecia areata. The DNA of the CDR3 is TGTGCCTGGAATAGGCAGGGGAGGGACGAGCAGTACTTC. This translates into CAWNRQGRDEQYF.